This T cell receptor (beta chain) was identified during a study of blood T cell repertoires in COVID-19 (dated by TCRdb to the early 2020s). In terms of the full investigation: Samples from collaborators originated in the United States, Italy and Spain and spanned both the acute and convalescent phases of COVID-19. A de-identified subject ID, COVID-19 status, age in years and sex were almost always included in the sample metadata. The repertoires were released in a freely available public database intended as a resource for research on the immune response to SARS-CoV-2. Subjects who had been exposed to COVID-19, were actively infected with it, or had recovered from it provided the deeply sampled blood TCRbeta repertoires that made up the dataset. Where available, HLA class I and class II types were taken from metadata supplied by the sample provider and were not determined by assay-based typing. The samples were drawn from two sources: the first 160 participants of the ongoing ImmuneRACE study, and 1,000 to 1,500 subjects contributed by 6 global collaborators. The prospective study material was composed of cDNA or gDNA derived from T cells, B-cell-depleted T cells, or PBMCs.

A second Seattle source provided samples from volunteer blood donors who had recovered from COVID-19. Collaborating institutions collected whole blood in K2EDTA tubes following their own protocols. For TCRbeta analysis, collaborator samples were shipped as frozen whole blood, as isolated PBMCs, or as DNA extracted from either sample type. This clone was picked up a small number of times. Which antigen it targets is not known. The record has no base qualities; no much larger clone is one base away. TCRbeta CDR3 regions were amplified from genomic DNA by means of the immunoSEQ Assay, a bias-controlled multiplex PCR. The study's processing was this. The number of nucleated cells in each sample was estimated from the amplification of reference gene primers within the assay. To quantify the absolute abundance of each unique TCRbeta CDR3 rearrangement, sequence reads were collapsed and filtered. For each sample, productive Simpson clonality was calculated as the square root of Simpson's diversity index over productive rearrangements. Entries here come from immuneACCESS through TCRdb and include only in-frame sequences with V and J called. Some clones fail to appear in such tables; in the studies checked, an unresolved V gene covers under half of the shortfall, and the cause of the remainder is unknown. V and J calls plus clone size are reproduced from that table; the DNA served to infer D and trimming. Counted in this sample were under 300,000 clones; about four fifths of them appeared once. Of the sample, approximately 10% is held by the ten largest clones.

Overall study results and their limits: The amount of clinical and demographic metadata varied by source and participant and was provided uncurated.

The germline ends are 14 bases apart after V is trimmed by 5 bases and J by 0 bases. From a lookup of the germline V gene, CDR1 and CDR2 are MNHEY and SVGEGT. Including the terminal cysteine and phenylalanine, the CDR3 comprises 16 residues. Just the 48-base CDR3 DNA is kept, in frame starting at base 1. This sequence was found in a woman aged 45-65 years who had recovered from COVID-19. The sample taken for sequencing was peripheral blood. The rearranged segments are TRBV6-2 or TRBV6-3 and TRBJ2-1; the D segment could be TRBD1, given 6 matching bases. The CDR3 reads CASSHGQTFSYNEQFF. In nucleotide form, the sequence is TGTGCCAGCAGTCACGGACAGACTTTCTCCTACAATGAGCAGTTCTTC.